This T cell receptor (beta chain) was observed in a study of shared clonotypes between healthy human individuals. Study findings and constraints: An anticipated effect of sequencing depth on clonotype sharing among donors was recognized. The study found lower generation probabilities in non-shared clonotypes than in those shared by all four donors.

After removal of 4 bases from V and 5 bases from J, the junction contained 5 bases not matched to a gene. The CDR3 covers 14 residues. Germline loops: CDR1 KGHSH, CDR2 LQKENI. As regards this clone: Its antigen is not identified.

The data were produced by immunoSEQ multiplex PCR, yet TCRdb's version contains in-frame clones alone and is incomplete. Of under 600,000 clones listed, less than 98% are singletons. This chain joins TRBV18 and TRBJ2-1; 7 nucleotides align to TRBD1. This receptor was taken from a woman aged 25 to 39 in good health. The sequencing sample was made of naive CD4+ T cells sorted from blood. This sample's subset: CD45RA+ positively selected. The CDR3 DNA follows: TGTGCCAGCTCACACGGACAGGCGAACAATGAGCAGTTCTTC. It encodes CASSHGQANNEQFF.